The source of this T cell receptor (beta chain) is a study of blood T cell repertoires in COVID-19. Study-wide background: Italy, Spain and the United States were the sources of the convalescent and acute COVID-19 samples. PBMCs, B-cell-depleted T cells, or T cells were the source of the cDNA or gDNA that made up the material.

This clone was seen only once. How the authors handled the data: Amplification of reference gene primers provided the estimated nucleated cell counts. Sequenced by immunoSEQ multiplex PCR; TCRdb stores in-frame clones only, minus some. The V and J calls and clone size come from that table; D and trimming were worked out from the DNA. The data hold more than 200,000 clones, with just over 85% observed a single time. Germline V CDR1 and CDR2: MGHRA, YSYEKL. Trimming shortened V by 5 bases and J by 9 bases, and 16 bases separated the two germline ends. The CDR3 has 14 amino acids. V and J are TRBV4-1 and TRBJ1-4; the D is unclear. Sequencing used peripheral blood. This clonotype originated in a man aged 80 or over with acute or convalescent COVID-19. The CDR3 coding sequence is TGCGCCAGCAGCGAACAGACCGCCTGGAAAAAACTGTTTTTT. Its translation is CASSEQTAWKKLFF.